This T cell receptor (beta chain) was captured by sequencing in a study of blood T cell repertoires in COVID-19. Study in general: The origin of the acute and convalescent COVID-19 samples was the United States, Italy and Spain. The analysed material was cDNA or gDNA that came from T cells, B-cell-depleted T cells, or PBMCs.

Original handling: Using reference gene primer amplification, nucleated cell counts were estimated. TCRdb's table, derived via immunoSEQ multiplex PCR, lists solely in-frame clones and lacks some. From that table come the V and J calls and clone size; the DNA was used to work out D and trimming. The sample contains hundreds of thousands of clones, approximately 78% of which appear only once. The V gene's germline CDR1 is SGHVS and CDR2 FNYEAQ. The CDR3 runs to 14 residues. The V segment lost 5 bases and the J segment 3 bases; nucleotides outside the gene matches: 6. The chain employs TRBV7-6 and TRBJ2-7, with 8 nucleotides matching TRBD2. This TCR was sampled from a woman aged 55-70 years with active or convalescent COVID-19. The source material was peripheral blood. The CDR3: CASSATSGVYEQYF. The CDR3 DNA reads as TGTGCCAGCAGCGCCACTAGCGGCGTCTACGAGCAGTACTTC. The variable domain in full, with the rest retrieved from reference TRBV7-6 and TRBJ2-7, is GAGVSQSPRYKVTKRGQDVALRCDPISGHVSLYWYRQALGQGPEFLTYFNYEAQQDKSGLPNDRFSAERPEGSISTLTIQRTEQRDSAMYRCASSATSGVYEQYFGPGTRLTVT.